This T cell receptor (beta chain) came from a study of blood T cell repertoires in COVID-19. Background on the study: Samples taken during acute and convalescent COVID-19 were collected in the United States, Italy and Spain.

CDR3 length: 15 amino acids. The V gene lost 5 bases and the J gene lost 1 base, with 14 bases spanning the gap. The germline V gene encodes CDR1 MNHEY and CDR2 SMNVEV (reference sequence). Original analysis: Amplifying reference gene primers gave estimates of nucleated cell counts. Some clones are missing from TCRdb's copy, which holds only in-frame ones; the method was immunoSEQ multiplex PCR. The V and J calls and clone size come from that table; D and trimming were worked out from the DNA. This sample has over 20,000 clones, with more than 90% found just once. Sequences were obtained from peripheral blood. This sequence joins TRBV27 and TRBJ1-1; the D gene is possibly TRBD1 (6 bases). This sequence was found in a man between 65 and 80 years old with active COVID-19. CDR3 coding DNA: TGTGCCAGCAGTCCCCCCCCGGACAGGAACACTGAAGCTTTCTTT. It specifies CASSPPPDRNTEAFF.